Sequencing of this T cell receptor beta chain was carried out in a study of T cell responses to AZD1222 COVID-19 vaccine. The study's findings and limits: Nearly half of unique spike-specific TCRs reportedly avoided B.1.351 and B.1.1.7 mutated regions. White British ancestry dominated among donors, who included more females, and clonal diversity was possibly underestimated.

Assay: immunoSEQ multiplex PCR; the TCRdb copy retains only in-frame clones and omits some. The profile shows roughly 150,000 clones, about 90% of them singletons. Second doses that came at about 4 or about 12 weeks were put together. V was cut by 3 bases and J by 5 bases, with 10 bases left in between. CDR1 KGHSH and CDR2 LQKENI come from the germline V gene. This CDR3 spans 13 amino acids. Concerning this clone: Its antigen remains unidentified.

This sequence was found in an adult who received the AZD1222 COVID-19 vaccine. Sequencing used peripheral blood, obtained 28 days after the second AZD1222 dose. The chain is built from TRBV18 and TRBJ1-2; no definite D call. Here the CDR3 reads CASSPEDGYGYTF. The CDR3 coding sequence is TGTGCCAGCTCACCCGAGGACGGATATGGCTACACCTTC. Full variable domain (rest looked up from reference TRBV18 and TRBJ1-2): NAGVMQNPRHLVRRRGQEARLRCSPMKGHSHVYWYRQLPEEGLKFMVYLQKENIIDESGMPKERFSAEFPKEGPSILRIQQVVRGDSAAYFCASSPEDGYGYTFGSGTRLTVV.